These T cell receptor beta chains were read from a single sample in a study of cytomegalovirus exposure and HLA in healthy donors. Only in-frame clones appear in the TCRdb table, and some are missing; sequencing was by immunoSEQ multiplex PCR. The table has hundreds of thousands of clones, roughly 79% seen once; the top ten hold around 1.8%. The sequencing input was PBMCs. The source of these receptors is a man younger than 30 in good health and CMV-seronegative. The CDR3 runs from the conserved cysteine through the conserved F or W.

V gene: TRBV5-1
CDR3 protein: CASSLNAGAAYGYTF

V gene: TRBV5-1
CDR3 protein: CASSYMDRGGSKEQYF

V gene: TRBV5-4
CDR3 protein: CASSLAPGGGDTGELFF

V gene: TRBV30
CDR3 protein: CAWNRDNQPQHF

V gene: TRBV19
CDR3 protein: CATIRQGSGNTIYF

V gene: TRBV7-2
CDR3 protein: CASSRDSSNQPQHF

V gene: TRBV5-1
CDR3 protein: CASSPRLAGSSTGELFF

V gene: TRBV28
CDR3 protein: CASNTSPYSNQPQHF

V gene: TRBV29-1
CDR3 protein: CSVAGQTNYGYTF

V gene: TRBV5-6
CDR3 protein: CASSLSTDANSPYEQYF

V gene: TRBV5-1
CDR3 protein: CASSPSSAPTYEQYF

V gene: TRBV5-1
CDR3 protein: CASSLAGTGGYEQYF

V gene: TRBV6-4
CDR3 protein: CASSLGATDTQYF

V gene: TRBV4-3
CDR3 protein: CASSQDWLMNTEAFF

V gene: TRBV19
CDR3 protein: CASGRTLNTEAFF

V gene: TRBV18
CDR3 protein: CASSLEMGRTEAFF

V gene: TRBV28
CDR3 protein: CASSFSSISRGHSNQPQHF

V gene: TRBV6-5
CDR3 protein: CASRGGQGREQYF

V gene: TRBV25-1
CDR3 protein: CASSELQNTGELFF

V gene: TRBV2
CDR3 protein: CASSEALLGGGTLDEQYF

V gene: TRBV7-3
CDR3 protein: CASSLGGGSTGETQYF

V gene: TRBV6-6
CDR3 protein: CASSLPLGGEKAFF

V gene: TRBV6-5
CDR3 protein: CASSRHTGGNQPQHF

V gene: TRBV25-1
CDR3 protein: CASSGRQTSGGELFF

V gene: TRBV10-3
CDR3 protein: CAIKSQGADYGYTF

V gene: TRBV19
CDR3 protein: CASTSGDLATNEKLFF

V gene: TRBV30
CDR3 protein: CAWTTGTSGGAGQFF

V gene: TRBV4-3
CDR3 protein: CASSQVCCGESNTGELFF